This TCR beta chain was recorded in a study of shared T cell receptors in the human thymus. Clones were sequenced by immunoSEQ multiplex PCR, and TCRdb holds only the in-frame ones, with some missing. The repertoire holds hundreds of thousands of clones, roughly 88% seen once, with approximately 0.01% in the top ten. The V end lost 2 bases, the J end lost 4 bases, and 12 bases lay between the germline ends. The CDR3 has 14 amino acids. CDR1 MNHNS and CDR2 SASEGT come from the germline V gene. These same data were also listed under a study on human thymus T cells.

This TCR derives from a boy younger than two with a congenital heart defect. Source material: thymocytes. The rearrangement links TRBV6-1 to TRBJ2-7, with unresolved D. The CDR3, as DNA: TGTGCCAGCAGTGAACCCAGGCCTATTTACGAGCAGTACTTC. Amino acids: CASSEPRPIYEQYF.